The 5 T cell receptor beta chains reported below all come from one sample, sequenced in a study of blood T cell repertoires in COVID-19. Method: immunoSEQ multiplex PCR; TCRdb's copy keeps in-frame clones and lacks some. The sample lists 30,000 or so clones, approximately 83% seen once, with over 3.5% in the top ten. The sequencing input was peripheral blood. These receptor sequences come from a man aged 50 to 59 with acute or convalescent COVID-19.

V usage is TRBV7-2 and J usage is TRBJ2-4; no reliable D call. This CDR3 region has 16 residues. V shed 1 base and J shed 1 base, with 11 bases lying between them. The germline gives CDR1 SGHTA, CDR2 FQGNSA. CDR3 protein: CASSLVGSGAKNIQYF. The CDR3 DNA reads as TGTGCCAGCAGCTTAGTGGGCAGTGGGGCCAAAAACATTCAGTACTTC.

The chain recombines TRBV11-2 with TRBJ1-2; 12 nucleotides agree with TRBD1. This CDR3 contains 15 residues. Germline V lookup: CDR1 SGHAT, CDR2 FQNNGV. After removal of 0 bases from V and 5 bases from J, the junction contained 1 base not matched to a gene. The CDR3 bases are TGTGCCAGCAGCTTAGAGGGACAGGGGGCTTATGGCTACACCTTC. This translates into CASSLEGQGAYGYTF.

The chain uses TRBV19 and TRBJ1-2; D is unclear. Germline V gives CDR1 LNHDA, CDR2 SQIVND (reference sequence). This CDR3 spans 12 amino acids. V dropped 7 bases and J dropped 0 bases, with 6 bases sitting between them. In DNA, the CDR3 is TGTGCCAGTAACGGAGCTAACTATGGCTACACCTTC. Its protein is CASNGANYGYTF.

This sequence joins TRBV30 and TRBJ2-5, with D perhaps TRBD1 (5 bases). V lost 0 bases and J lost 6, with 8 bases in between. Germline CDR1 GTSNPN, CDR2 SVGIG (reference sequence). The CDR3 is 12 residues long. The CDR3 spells CAWSVNRQTQYF. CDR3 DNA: TGTGCCTGGAGTGTTAACAGGCAGACCCAGTACTTC.

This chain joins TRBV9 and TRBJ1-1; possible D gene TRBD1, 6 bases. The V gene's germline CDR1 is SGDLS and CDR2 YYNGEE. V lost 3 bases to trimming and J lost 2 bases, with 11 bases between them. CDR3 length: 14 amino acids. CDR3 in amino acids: CASSAPGENTEAFF. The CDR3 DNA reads TGTGCCAGCAGCGCGCCAGGGGAAAACACTGAAGCTTTCTTT.